The clone carrying this T cell receptor beta chain occurred a few times. Its cognate antigen is unknown. This sample is drawn from a study of long-term antiretroviral therapy in people with HIV. General study results and limits: Data on ART adherence, viral resistance or therapy changes were unavailable.

Germline lookup yields CDR1 MNHEY and CDR2 SMNVEV (reference sequence). The CDR3 extends over 16 amino acids. With V trimmed by 5 bases and J by 1 base, 7 bases remained unmatched. Cryopreserved PBMC samples of roughly 0.85-11 million cells were used for DNA extraction. The libraries were made with immunoSEQ v3.0 at survey level. Profiled with immunoSEQ multiplex PCR; TCRdb holds only in-frame clones, not every one. This table holds some 40,000 clones, over 80% found once. The clonotype originates from a man aged 18 to 29 with HIV. This sample comprised unsorted PBMCs, obtained 1 year after starting antiretroviral therapy. The V and J genes are TRBV27 and TRBJ2-2, with 7 bases lining up with TRBD1. The DNA of the CDR3 is TGTGCCAGCAGTCCTGCCGGGACAGAGAACACCGGGGAGCTGTTTTTT. Its translation: CASSPAGTENTGELFF.